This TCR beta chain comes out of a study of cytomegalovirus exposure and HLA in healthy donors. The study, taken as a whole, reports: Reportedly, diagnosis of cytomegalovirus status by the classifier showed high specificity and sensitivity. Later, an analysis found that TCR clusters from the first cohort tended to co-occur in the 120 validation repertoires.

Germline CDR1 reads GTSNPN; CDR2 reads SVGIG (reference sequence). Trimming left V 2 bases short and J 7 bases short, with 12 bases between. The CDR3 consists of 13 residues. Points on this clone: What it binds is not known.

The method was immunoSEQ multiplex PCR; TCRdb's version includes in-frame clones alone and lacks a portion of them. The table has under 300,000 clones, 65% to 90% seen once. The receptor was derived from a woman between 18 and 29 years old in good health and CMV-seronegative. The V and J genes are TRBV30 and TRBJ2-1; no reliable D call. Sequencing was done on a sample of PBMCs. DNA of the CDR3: TGTGCCTGGAGTACGGCTAGAACGAATGAGCAGTTCTTC. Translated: CAWSTARTNEQFF. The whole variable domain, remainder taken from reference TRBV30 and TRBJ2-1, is SQTIHQWPATLVQPVGSPLSLECTVEGTSNPNLYWYRQAAGRGLQLLFYSVGIGQISSEVPQNLSASRPQDRQFILSSKKLLLSDSGFYLCAWSTARTNEQFFGPGTRLTVL.